This TCR beta chain is from a study of T cell responses to AZD1222 COVID-19 vaccine (dated by TCRdb to the early 2020s). In the study overall: AZD1222 recipients whose second dose came at about 4 weeks and those whose second dose came at about 12 weeks were combined into one group, since spike-specific TCR depth and breadth did not differ between the two schedules. A total of around 240 trial participants underwent TCR sequencing, of whom about 210 had received two doses of AZD1222 and some 25 had received two doses of the MenACWY control vaccine. Trial participants were enrolled by age into subgroups of 18-55, 56-69 and 70-plus years, and approximately 150, 30 and 60 TCR-sequenced participants, respectively, were included in these subgroups.

As concerns this clone: No cognate antigen has been identified for it. No per-base quality is available; no much larger clone lies one base away.

The CDR3 regions of human TCRbeta chains were subjected to immunosequencing. Processing in the source paper ran as follows. Repertoire TCRs were checked for matches against a reference library of SARS-CoV-2-specific TCRs that had been generated using the MIRA antigen-specificity platform. Breadth was defined as the fraction of unique TCRs that were SARS-CoV-2-associated. Depth was defined as the fraction of total T cells that were SARS-CoV-2-associated. Using the MIRA data, every spike-specific TCR was mapped to the spike region that the TCR reacted to and assigned to either a CD4 or a CD8 class. Log10-transformed breadth and depth values were compared by one-way ANOVA with Sidak's multiple comparisons tests. Here the immuneACCESS table is served through TCRdb, limited to in-frame sequences with V and J called. Missing clones are a known gap in these copies; in checked studies unresolved V genes cover under half, and the rest lacks a known reason. The V and J calls and clone size are taken from that table; D and trimming were inferred from the DNA. For this sample the table gives about 110,000 clones, of which around 94% were detected only once. The ten most abundant clones make up 2.2% of the sample.

What this sample's time point label stands for: baseline before first vaccination. The vaccinee samples were drawn from two UK trials, COV001 and COV002, one of which was a single-blind randomized controlled phase 2/3 trial testing AZD1222 (ChAdOx1 nCoV-19) in healthy adults. Trial participant PBMC samples were collected at day 0 and day 28 after the second dose for TCRbeta chain sequencing. Study-level results and caveats: Most participants were white British and females outnumbered males, and the authors suggested that clonal diversity may have been underestimated. Because no samples from the day 14 peak response were available, repertoires could be characterized only after the peak T cell response. Epitopes outside the regions mutated in the B.1.351 and B.1.1.7 variants were reportedly recognized by nearly half of the unique spike-specific TCRs. Conclusions about previously exposed vaccinees are limited because only six or seven AZD1222 recipients were SARS-CoV-2 seropositive at baseline. The whole spike protein was spanned by vaccine-associated CD4 TCRs, and dominant responses were seen in regions 160-218 and 743-854. After two AZD1222 doses, spike-specific TCR breadth and depth were significantly higher than at day 0 and than in MenACWY recipients. In the small 56-69-year group, the increase in depth fell short of significance, most likely because of low power.

V is trimmed back by 5 bases and J by 6 bases, and the junction contains 7 bases that no gene match accounts for. Based on the germline V gene, the CDR1 and CDR2 sequences are SGHTS and YDEGEE. The CDR3 spans 14 residues, from the cysteine through the phenylalanine. The DNA shown is the 42-base CDR3, in frame from base 1. The V gene is TRBV5-8 and the J gene is TRBJ1-4; 7 bases in the junction line up with TRBD1. This specimen was peripheral blood, taken on day 0 of AZD1222 vaccination. The receptor comes from an adult in good health. The CDR3 reads as follows: CASSAGQSYEKLFF. The nucleotides are TGTGCCAGCAGTGCGGGACAGAGTTATGAAAAACTGTTTTTT.